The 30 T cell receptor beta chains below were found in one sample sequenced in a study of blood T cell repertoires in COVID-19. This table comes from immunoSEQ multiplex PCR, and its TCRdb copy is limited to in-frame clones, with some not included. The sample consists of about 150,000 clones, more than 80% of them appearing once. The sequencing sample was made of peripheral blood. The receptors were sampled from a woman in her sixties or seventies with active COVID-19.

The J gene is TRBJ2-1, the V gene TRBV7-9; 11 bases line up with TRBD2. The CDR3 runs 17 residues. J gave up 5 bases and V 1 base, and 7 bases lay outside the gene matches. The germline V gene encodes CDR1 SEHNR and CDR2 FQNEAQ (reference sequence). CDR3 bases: TGTGCCAGCAGCTTAGTACTAGCGGGAGATCGGGACAATGAGCAGTTCTTC. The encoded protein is CASSLVLAGDRDNEQFF.

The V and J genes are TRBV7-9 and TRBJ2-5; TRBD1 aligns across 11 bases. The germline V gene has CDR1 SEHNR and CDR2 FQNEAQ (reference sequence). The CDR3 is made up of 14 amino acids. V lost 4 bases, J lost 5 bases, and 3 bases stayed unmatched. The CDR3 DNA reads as TGTGCCAGCAGCTCGGGACAGGGGGGGGAGACCCAGTACTTC. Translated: CASSSGQGGETQYF.

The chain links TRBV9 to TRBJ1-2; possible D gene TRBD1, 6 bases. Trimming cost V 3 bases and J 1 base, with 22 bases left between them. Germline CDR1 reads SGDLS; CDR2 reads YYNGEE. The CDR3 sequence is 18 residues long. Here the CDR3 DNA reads TGTGCCAGCAGCGCCTCCCGGGACATTTTCTCCCTTAACTATGGCTACACCTTC. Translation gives CASSASRDIFSLNYGYTF. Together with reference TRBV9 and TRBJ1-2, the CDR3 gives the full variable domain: DSGVTQTPKHLITATGQRVTLRCSPRSGDLSVYWYQQSLDQGLQFLIQYYNGEERAKGNILERFSAQQFPDLHSELNLSSLELGDSALYFCASSASRDIFSLNYGYTFGSGTRLTVV.

CDR3 sequence reads: CASFPGHSNQPQHF. Written as DNA, the CDR3 is TGTGCCAGTTTTCCGGGACATAGCAATCAGCCCCAGCATTTT. The V gene is TRBV28, the J gene TRBJ1-5, with D perhaps TRBD1 (6 bases). Looked up from germline, CDR1 is MDHEN and CDR2 is SYDVKM. The CDR3 is made up of 14 amino acids. V lost 9 bases to trimming and J lost 0 bases, with 12 bases between them.

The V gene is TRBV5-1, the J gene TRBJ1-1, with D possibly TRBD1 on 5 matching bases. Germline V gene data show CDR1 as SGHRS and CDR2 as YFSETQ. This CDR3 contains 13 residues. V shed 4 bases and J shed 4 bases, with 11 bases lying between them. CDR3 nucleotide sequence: TGCGCCAGCAGCAGGGGCCGTGGCACTGAAGCTTTCTTT. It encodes CASSRGRGTEAFF.

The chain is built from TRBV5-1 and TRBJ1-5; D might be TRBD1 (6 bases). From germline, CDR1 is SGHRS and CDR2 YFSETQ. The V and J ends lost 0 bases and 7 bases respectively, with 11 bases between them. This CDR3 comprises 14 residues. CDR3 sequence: CASSLGGGGQPQHF. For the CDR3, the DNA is TGCGCCAGCAGCTTGGGAGGCGGGGGCCAGCCCCAGCATTTT.

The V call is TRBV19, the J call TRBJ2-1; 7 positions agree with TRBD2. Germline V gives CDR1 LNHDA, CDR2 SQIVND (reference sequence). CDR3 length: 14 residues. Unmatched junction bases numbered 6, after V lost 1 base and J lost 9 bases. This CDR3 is CASSIVLAATEQFF. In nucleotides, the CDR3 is TGTGCCAGTAGTATAGTTCTAGCGGCAACTGAGCAGTTCTTC.

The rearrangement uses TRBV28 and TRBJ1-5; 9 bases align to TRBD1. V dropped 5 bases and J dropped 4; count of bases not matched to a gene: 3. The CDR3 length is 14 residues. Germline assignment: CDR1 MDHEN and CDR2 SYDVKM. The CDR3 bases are TGTGCCAGCAGTCTAGGGACAGGGAATCAGCCCCAGCATTTT. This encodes CASSLGTGNQPQHF.

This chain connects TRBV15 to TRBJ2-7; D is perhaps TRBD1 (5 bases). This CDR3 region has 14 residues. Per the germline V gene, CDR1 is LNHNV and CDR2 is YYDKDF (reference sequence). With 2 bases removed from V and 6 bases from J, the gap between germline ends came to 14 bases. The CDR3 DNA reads TGTGCCACCAGCAGAAGTTCCAGGGTAGGCGAGCAGTACTTC. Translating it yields CATSRSSRVGEQYF. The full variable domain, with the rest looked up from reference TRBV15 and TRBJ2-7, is DAMVIQNPRYQVTQFGKPVTLSCSQTLNHNVMYWYQQKSSQAPKLLFHYYDKDFNNEADTPDNFQSRRPNTSFCFLDIRSPGLGDTAMYLCATSRSSRVGEQYFGPGTRLTVT.

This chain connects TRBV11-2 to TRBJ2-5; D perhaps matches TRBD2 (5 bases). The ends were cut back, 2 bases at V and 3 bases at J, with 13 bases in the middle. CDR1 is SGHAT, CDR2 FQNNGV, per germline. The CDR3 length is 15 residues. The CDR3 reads CASSLFVVREETQYF. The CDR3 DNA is TGTGCCAGCAGCTTATTTGTCGTGAGGGAAGAGACCCAGTACTTC.

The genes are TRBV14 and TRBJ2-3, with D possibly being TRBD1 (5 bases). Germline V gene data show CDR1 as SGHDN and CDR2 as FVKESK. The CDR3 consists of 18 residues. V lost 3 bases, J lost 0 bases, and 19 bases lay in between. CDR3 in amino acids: CASSHRVNLLSSTDTQYF. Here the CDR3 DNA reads TGTGCCAGCAGCCACAGGGTAAATCTCCTCTCTAGCACAGATACGCAGTATTTT.

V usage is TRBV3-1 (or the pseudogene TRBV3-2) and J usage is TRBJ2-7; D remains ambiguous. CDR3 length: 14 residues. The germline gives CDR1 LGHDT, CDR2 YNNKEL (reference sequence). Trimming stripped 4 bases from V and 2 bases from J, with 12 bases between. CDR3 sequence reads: CASSRAQVTYEQYF. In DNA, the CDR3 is TGTGCCAGCAGCCGAGCCCAGGTGACCTACGAGCAGTACTTC.

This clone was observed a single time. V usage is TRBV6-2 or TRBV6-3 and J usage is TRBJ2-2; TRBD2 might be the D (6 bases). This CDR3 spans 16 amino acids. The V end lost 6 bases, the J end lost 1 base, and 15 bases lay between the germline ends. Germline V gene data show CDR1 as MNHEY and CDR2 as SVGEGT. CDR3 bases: TGTGCCAGCAGCAAGACAGCGGGCGGGAACACCGGGGAGCTGTTTTTT. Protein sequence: CASSKTAGGNTGELFF.

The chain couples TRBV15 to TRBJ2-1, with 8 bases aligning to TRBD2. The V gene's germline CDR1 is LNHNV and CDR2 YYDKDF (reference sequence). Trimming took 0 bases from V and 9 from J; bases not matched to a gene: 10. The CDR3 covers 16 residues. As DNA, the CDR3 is TGTGCCACCAGCAGAGAGCAGGGACTAGTGAGTGTTGAGCAGTTCTTC. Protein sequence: CATSREQGLVSVEQFF.

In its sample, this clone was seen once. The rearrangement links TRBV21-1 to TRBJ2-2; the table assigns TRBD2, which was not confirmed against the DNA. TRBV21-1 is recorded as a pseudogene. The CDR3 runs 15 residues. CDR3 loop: CASSKVERYAGELFF. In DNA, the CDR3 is TGTGCCAGCAGCAAAGTGGAGCGGTACGCCGGGGAGCTGTTTTTT.

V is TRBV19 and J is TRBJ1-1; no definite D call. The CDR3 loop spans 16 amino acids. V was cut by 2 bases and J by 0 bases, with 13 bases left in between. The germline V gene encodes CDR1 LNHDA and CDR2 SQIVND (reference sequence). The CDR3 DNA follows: TGTGCCAGTAGTATACGCGAGGGAGGAATGAACACTGAAGCTTTCTTT. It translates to CASSIREGGMNTEAFF.

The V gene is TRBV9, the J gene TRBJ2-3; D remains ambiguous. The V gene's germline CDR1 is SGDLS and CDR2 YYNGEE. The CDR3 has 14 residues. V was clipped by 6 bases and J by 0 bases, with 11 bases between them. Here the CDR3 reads CASNGGPSTDTQYF. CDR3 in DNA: TGTGCCAGCAACGGCGGCCCTAGCACAGATACGCAGTATTTT. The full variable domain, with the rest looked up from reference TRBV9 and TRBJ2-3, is DSGVTQTPKHLITATGQRVTLRCSPRSGDLSVYWYQQSLDQGLQFLIQYYNGEERAKGNILERFSAQQFPDLHSELNLSSLELGDSALYFCASNGGPSTDTQYFGPGTRLTVL.

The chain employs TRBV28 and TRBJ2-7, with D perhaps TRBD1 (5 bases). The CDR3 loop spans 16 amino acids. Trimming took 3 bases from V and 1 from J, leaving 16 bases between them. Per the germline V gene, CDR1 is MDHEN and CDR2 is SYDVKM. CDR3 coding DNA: TGTGCCAGCAGTTTCACTCTTCAGGGCCTTTCCTACGAGCAGTACTTC. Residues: CASSFTLQGLSYEQYF.

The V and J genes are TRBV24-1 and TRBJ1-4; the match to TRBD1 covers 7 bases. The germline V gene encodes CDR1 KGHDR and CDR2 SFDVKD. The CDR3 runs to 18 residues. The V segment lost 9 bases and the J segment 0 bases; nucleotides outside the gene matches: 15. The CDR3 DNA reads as TGTGCCACCCGGATCCGCCGACAGGGTGTCGCAACTAATGAAAAACTGTTTTTT. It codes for CATRIRRQGVATNEKLFF.

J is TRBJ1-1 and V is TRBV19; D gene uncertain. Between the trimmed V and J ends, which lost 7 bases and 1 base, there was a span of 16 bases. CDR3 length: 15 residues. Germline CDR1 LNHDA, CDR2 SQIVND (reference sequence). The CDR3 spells CASTPRWRANTEAFF. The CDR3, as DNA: TGTGCCAGTACCCCCCGGTGGAGGGCGAACACTGAAGCTTTCTTT.

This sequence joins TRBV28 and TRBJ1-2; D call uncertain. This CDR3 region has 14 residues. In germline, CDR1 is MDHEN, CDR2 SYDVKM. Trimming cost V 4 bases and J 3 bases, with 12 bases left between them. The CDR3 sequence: CASSSPLGYYGYTF. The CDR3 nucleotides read TGTGCCAGCAGTTCGCCCCTCGGGTACTATGGCTACACCTTC.

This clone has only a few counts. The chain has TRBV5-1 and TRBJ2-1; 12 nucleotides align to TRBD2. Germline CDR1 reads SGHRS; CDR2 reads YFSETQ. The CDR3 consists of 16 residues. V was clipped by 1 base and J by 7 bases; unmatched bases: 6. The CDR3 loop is CASSLLAGGPGNEQFF. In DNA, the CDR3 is TGCGCCAGCAGCTTGCTAGCGGGAGGGCCAGGGAATGAGCAGTTCTTC.

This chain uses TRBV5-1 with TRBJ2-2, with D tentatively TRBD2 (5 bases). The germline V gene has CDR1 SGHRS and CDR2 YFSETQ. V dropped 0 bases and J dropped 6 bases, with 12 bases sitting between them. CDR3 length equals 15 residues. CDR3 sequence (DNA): TGCGCCAGCAGCTTGGTCGGAATGCGGGCCGGGGAGCTGTTTTTT. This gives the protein CASSLVGMRAGELFF.

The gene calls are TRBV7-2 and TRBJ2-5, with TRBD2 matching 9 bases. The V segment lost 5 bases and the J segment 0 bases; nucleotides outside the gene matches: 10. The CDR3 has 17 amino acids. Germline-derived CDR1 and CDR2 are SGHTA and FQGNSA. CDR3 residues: CASSEGWLAGDQETQYF. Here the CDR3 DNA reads TGTGCCAGCAGCGAAGGGTGGTTAGCGGGGGACCAAGAGACCCAGTACTTC.

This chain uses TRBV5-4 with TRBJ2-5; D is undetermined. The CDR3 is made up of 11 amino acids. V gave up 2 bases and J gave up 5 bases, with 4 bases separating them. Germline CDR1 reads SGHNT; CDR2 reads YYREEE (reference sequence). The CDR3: CASSFSETQYF. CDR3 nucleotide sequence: TGTGCCAGCAGCTTCTCCGAGACCCAGTACTTC.

CDR3 amino acids: CASSYLAGGRNIQYF. The CDR3 nucleotides read TGTGCCAGCAGTTACTTAGCGGGAGGCCGCAACATTCAGTACTTC. The chain carries TRBV6-2 or TRBV6-3 and TRBJ2-4; 10 positions agree with TRBD2. V was clipped by 1 base and J by 7 bases; unmatched bases: 4. The CDR3 consists of 15 residues. In germline, CDR1 is MNHEY, CDR2 SVGEGT.

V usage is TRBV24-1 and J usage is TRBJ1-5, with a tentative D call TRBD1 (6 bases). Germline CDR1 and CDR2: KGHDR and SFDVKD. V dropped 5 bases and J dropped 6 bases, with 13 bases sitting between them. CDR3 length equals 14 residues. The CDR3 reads CATSGNREIQPQHF. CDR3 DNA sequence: TGTGCCACCAGTGGTAACAGGGAAATTCAGCCCCAGCATTTT.

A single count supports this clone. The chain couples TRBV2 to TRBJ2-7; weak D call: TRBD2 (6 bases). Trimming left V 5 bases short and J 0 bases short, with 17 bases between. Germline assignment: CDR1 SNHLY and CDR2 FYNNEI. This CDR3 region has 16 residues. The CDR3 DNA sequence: TGTGCCAGCAGTAGAGAATCGACTAGATACTCCTACGAGCAGTACTTC. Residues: CASSRESTRYSYEQYF.

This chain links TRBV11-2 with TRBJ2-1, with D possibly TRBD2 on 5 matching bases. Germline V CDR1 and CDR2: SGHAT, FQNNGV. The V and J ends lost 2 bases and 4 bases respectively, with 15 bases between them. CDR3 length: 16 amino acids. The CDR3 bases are TGTGCCAGCAGCTTACGCCCCGGGGAGCTTTACAATGAGCAGTTCTTC. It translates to CASSLRPGELYNEQFF.

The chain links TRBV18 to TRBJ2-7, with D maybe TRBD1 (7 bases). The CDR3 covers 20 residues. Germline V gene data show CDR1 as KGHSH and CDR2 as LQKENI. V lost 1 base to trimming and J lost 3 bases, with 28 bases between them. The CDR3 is CASSPLYGDSAGGSVYEQYF. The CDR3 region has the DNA TGTGCCAGCTCACCACTGTACGGGGACTCGGCAGGGGGTTCCGTCTACGAGCAGTACTTC.